Described below is a single T cell receptor beta chain sequence and its context. Its antigen is not known. CDR1 and CDR2 (germline): SGHNT, YYREEE (reference sequence). The CDR3 contains 19 residues. The junction had 15 bases not matched to a gene; V was cut back by 6 bases and J by 0 bases. The sample originates from a study of graft-versus-host responses after intestinal transplantation. Turning to the study itself: In this cohort, recipients had multivisceral, liver-intestinal, or isolated intestinal transplants. Anti-thymocyte globulin induction, then tacrolimus and steroids for about 3 years, went to all recipients.

Study-wide results and caveats: GvH clones occurred in recipient marrow; some first appeared in ileum or blood. Patients who carried graft-donor T cell macrochimerism also had high graft-versus-host to host-versus-graft clonal ratios in their allografts.

TCRdb's table, derived via immunoSEQ multiplex PCR, lists solely in-frame clones and lacks some. In the table there are approximately 80,000 clones, 70% to 90% of which are singletons. This TCR derives from a human donor who received an intestinal transplant. Sample: unstimulated CD4+ T cells sorted from spleen or lymph node cells, taken before intestinal transplant. The chain has TRBV5-4 and TRBJ2-6; 7 bases map to TRBD2. CDR3 sequence reads: CASNPSWGRGSSGANVLTF. CDR3 nucleotides: TGTGCCAGCAACCCATCCTGGGGGAGGGGATCCTCTGGGGCCAACGTCCTGACTTTC.